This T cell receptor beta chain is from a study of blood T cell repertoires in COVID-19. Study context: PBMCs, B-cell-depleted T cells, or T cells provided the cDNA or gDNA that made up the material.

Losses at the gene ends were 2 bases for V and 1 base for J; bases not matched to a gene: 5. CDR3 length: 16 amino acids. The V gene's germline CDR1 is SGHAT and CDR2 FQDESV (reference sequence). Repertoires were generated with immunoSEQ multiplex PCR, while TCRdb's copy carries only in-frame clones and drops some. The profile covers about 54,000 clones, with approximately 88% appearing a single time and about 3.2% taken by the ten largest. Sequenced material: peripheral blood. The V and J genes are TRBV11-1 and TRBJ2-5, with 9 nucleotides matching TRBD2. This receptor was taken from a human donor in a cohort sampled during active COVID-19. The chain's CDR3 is CASSLIGTSSQETQYF. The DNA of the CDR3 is TGTGCCAGCAGCTTAATTGGGACTAGCAGCCAAGAGACCCAGTACTTC.